This TCR beta chain is from a study of blood T cells in healthy people across ages. The study's findings and limits: With donor CMV status unknown, expanded clonotype changes were possibly confounded. A roughly linear fall in TCR beta diversity per million T cells was seen with increasing age.

V shed 2 bases and J shed 1 base, with 7 bases lying between them. This CDR3 comprises 14 residues. CDR1 and CDR2 from the germline V gene are SEHNR and FQNEAQ (reference sequence). Together with a sample-barcoded 5' primer, a J-beta primer mix was included in a second PCR lasting about 6 to 11 cycles. TCRdb re-called the 5' RACE reads with MiXCR, one entry per CDR3 protein. The sample holds around 1,800,000 distinct CDR3 sequences, about two fifths seen once. This clonotype was recorded a few times. Its target is not known. The chain links TRBV7-9 to TRBJ2-3; no definite D call. The TCR sequence derives from a human donor in good health. Sequenced sample: blood. The CDR3 reads CASSLSIGTDTQYF. The CDR3 DNA reads TGTGCCAGCAGCTTAAGCATAGGCACAGATACGCAGTATTTT.